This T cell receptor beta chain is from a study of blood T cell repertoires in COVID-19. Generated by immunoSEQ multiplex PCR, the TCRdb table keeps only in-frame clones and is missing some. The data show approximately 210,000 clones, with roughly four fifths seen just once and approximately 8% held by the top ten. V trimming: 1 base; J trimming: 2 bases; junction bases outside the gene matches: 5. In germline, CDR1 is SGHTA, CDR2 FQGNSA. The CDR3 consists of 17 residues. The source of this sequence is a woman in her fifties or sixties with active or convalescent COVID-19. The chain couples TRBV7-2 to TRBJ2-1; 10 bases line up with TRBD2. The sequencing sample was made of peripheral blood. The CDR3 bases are TGTGCCAGCAGCTTAGGGGCCGGGACTAGCGCCTACAATGAGCAGTTCTTC. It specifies CASSLGAGTSAYNEQFF.